This T cell receptor beta chain was found in a study of blood T cell repertoires in COVID-19. Study-wide context: Some COVID-19 samples were acute and others convalescent; all came from the United States, Italy and Spain.

The CDR3 consists of 15 residues. Germline CDR1 is SEHNR and CDR2 is FQNEAQ (reference sequence). With 1 base removed from V and 6 bases from J, the gap between germline ends came to 13 bases. Produced via immunoSEQ multiplex PCR; TCRdb's table is partial and in-frame only. The repertoire holds about 250,000 clones, with about 90% as singletons. This sequence originates from a man aged 18 to 35 with active or convalescent COVID-19. Sequenced: peripheral blood. This chain connects TRBV7-9 to TRBJ2-1, with D maybe TRBD2 (6 bases). CDR3 DNA: TGTGCCAGCAGCTTAGGGGGGGAGAGGATCAATGAGCAGTTCTTC. Protein: CASSLGGERINEQFF.